These 25 T cell receptor beta chains were all obtained from the same sample, sequenced in a study of blood T cell repertoires in COVID-19. TCRdb's copy holds only in-frame clones and misses some; the assay was immunoSEQ multiplex PCR. The sample lists 200,000 or so clones, approximately 88% seen once, with roughly 2.5% in the top ten. The specimen sequenced was PBMCs or T cells enriched from blood (not recorded which). These receptors originate from a woman between 40 and 55 years old with acute COVID-19.

The chain combines TRBV7-2 with TRBJ1-5; TRBD1 is a possible D gene (5 bases). Germline loops: CDR1 SGHTA, CDR2 FQGNSA. Trimming left V 2 bases short and J 6 bases short, with 8 bases between. The CDR3 has 13 residues. DNA of the CDR3: TGTGCCAGCAGCTTAATGGGGGGTCAGCCCCAGCATTTT. It translates to CASSLMGGQPQHF. The variable domain in full, completed from reference TRBV7-2 and TRBJ1-5, reads GAGVSQSPSNKVTEKGKDVELRCDPISGHTALYWYRQSLGQGLEFLIYFQGNSAPDKSGLPSDRFSAERTGGSVSTLTIQRTQQEDSAVYLCASSLMGGQPQHFGDGTRLSIL.

V and J are TRBV4-3 and TRBJ1-6; 7 nucleotides line up with TRBD1. Germline values: CDR1 LGHNA, CDR2 YSLEER. Losses at the gene ends were 5 bases for V and 10 bases for J; bases not matched to a gene: 2. This CDR3 has 12 residues. CDR3 in amino acids: CASSKGGSPLHF. CDR3 nucleotide sequence: TGCGCCAGCAGCAAAGGGGGCTCACCCCTCCACTTT.

The chain joins TRBV10-3 to TRBJ1-2, with D uncertain. The CDR3 sequence is 15 residues long. V gave up 6 bases and J gave up 1 base, with 15 bases separating them. The germline V gene encodes CDR1 ENHRY and CDR2 SYGVKD. CDR3 nucleotide sequence: TGTGCCATCAGCCAAGTGAGCGCGGTTAACTATGGCTACACCTTC. It codes for CAISQVSAVNYGYTF.

The chain's CDR3 is CASSLALAGGTEAFF. CDR3 coding DNA: TGTGCCAGCAGCTTAGCATTGGCAGGGGGCACTGAAGCTTTCTTT. This sequence joins TRBV7-2 and TRBJ1-1; 7 bases match TRBD1. The CDR3 is 15 amino acids. V trimming: 0 bases; J trimming: 4 bases; junction bases outside the gene matches: 5. Germline V lookup: CDR1 SGHTA, CDR2 FQGNSA.

Comments on this clone: One end of the junction does not line up with germline, which may come from a read error. The CDR3 nucleotides are TGCAGTGCCAGAGTCGCAGATACGCAGTATTTT. It codes for CSARVADTQYF. The rearrangement joins TRBV20-1 to TRBJ2-3, with no clear D. Germline V gene data show CDR1 as DFQATT and CDR2 as SNEGSKA (reference sequence). The CDR3 is 11 residues long.

The J gene is TRBJ1-5, the V gene TRBV19; TRBD1 matches at 10 bases. Germline V lookup: CDR1 LNHDA, CDR2 SQIVND (reference sequence). CDR3 size: 18 residues. J lost 2 bases, V lost 5 bases, and 12 bases had no gene match. CDR3 DNA sequence: TGTGCCAGTAGTGCGGACAGGGGGTGGGAGAAGGGCAATCAGCCCCAGCATTTT. This gives the protein CASSADRGWEKGNQPQHF.

V usage is TRBV6-5 and J usage is TRBJ2-7; possible D gene TRBD2, 6 bases. Germline CDR1 and CDR2: MNHEY and SVGAGI. The CDR3 is 13 residues long. Trimming left V 7 bases short and J 2 bases short, with 12 bases between. The CDR3 loop reads CASKRRGPYEQYF. DNA of the CDR3: TGTGCCAGCAAGAGGCGGGGCCCCTACGAGCAGTACTTC.

Here the CDR3 reads CASSLAATGAAYEQYF. The CDR3 DNA sequence: TGTGCCAGCAGCTTAGCCGCTACAGGTGCGGCCTACGAGCAGTACTTC. V usage is TRBV7-2 and J usage is TRBJ2-7, with D maybe TRBD1 (5 bases). V dropped 0 bases and J dropped 2 bases, with 14 bases sitting between them. Germline lookup yields CDR1 SGHTA and CDR2 FQGNSA. This CDR3 comprises 16 residues. The whole variable domain, filled in from reference TRBV7-2 and TRBJ2-7, reads GAGVSQSPSNKVTEKGKDVELRCDPISGHTALYWYRQSLGQGLEFLIYFQGNSAPDKSGLPSDRFSAERTGGSVSTLTIQRTQQEDSAVYLCASSLAATGAAYEQYFGPGTRLTVT.

The CDR3 DNA sequence: TGTGCCAGCAGCGCCATGACAGGGAAAGAGACCCAGTACTTC. It is translated as CASSAMTGKETQYF. The rearrangement uses TRBV6-5 and TRBJ2-5; the match to TRBD1 covers 7 bases. CDR3 length equals 14 residues. CDR1 and CDR2 from the germline V gene are MNHEY and SVGAGI. The J segment lost 3 bases and the V segment lost 6 bases, leaving 7 bases of the junction unmatched.

The V and J genes are TRBV5-1 and TRBJ1-1; D ambiguous. Looked up from germline, CDR1 is SGHRS and CDR2 is YFSETQ. The CDR3 contains 13 residues. With 3 bases removed from V and 0 bases from J, the gap between germline ends came to 6 bases. The CDR3 DNA reads TGCGCCAGCAGCTACCGGGTGAACACTGAAGCTTTCTTT. The encoded protein is CASSYRVNTEAFF.

The rearrangement links TRBV5-6 to TRBJ1-4, with a weak D call TRBD1 (6 bases). Trimming removed 0 bases at V and 1 base at J, with 10 bases between. Germline V gene lookup returns CDR1 SGHDT and CDR2 YYEEEE. The CDR3 loop spans 16 amino acids. For the CDR3, the DNA is TGTGCCAGCAGCTTGGGGACAGATAGAACTAATGAAAAACTGTTTTTT. Translation: CASSLGTDRTNEKLFF. The full variable domain, completed using reference TRBV5-6 and TRBJ1-4, is DAGVTQSPTHLIKTRGQQVTLRCSPKSGHDTVSWYQQALGQGPQFIFQYYEEEERQRGNFPDRFSGHQFPNYSSELNVNALLLGDSALYLCASSLGTDRTNEKLFFGSGTQLSVL.

The chain joins TRBV7-9 to TRBJ2-1; maybe TRBD2 (7 bases). V was cut by 3 bases and J by 3 bases, with 9 bases left in between. CDR1 and CDR2 (germline): SEHNR, FQNEAQ (reference sequence). This CDR3 is built from 14 residues. CDR3 sequence: CASSLGGLYNEQFF. CDR3 coding DNA: TGTGCCAGCAGCTTGGGGGGGCTCTACAATGAGCAGTTCTTC.

Concerning this clone itself: The sample contains more than one DNA sequence encoding this CDR3. The DNA for the CDR3 is TGTGCCAGCAGCTTAAGGCGGCCTGAAGCTTTCTTT. The encoded protein is CASSLRRPEAFF. The chain recombines TRBV7-2 with TRBJ1-1, with D uncertain. The CDR3 sequence is 12 residues long. Germline assignment: CDR1 SGHTA and CDR2 FQGNSA. Trimming pared 2 bases from V and 6 bases from J, leaving 7 bases between. Looking up the rest from reference TRBV7-2 and TRBJ1-1 gives the full variable domain: GAGVSQSPSNKVTEKGKDVELRCDPISGHTALYWYRQSLGQGLEFLIYFQGNSAPDKSGLPSDRFSAERTGGSVSTLTIQRTQQEDSAVYLCASSLRRPEAFFGQGTRLTVV.

The J gene is TRBJ1-1, the V gene TRBV5-3, with TRBD1 matching over 7 bases. TRBV5-3 is treated as an ORF (open reading frame) with a function not yet certain. V was pared by 6 bases and J by 1 base, with 27 bases of the junction left unmatched. The CDR3 sequence is 21 residues long. The CDR3: CARTERQGWKTPNRANTEAFF. The CDR3 DNA sequence: TGTGCCAGAACCGAAAGACAGGGATGGAAGACTCCAAACAGGGCGAACACTGAAGCTTTCTTT.

V gene TRBV5-1 combines with J gene TRBJ1-1; 7 nucleotides align to TRBD1. The ends lost 1 base at V and 0 bases at J; junction bases unmatched: 6. The germline V gene has CDR1 SGHRS and CDR2 YFSETQ. The CDR3 has 16 residues. CDR3 loop: CASSLLGTDVNTEAFF. The DNA for the CDR3 is TGCGCCAGCAGCTTGCTGGGGACAGATGTGAACACTGAAGCTTTCTTT.

This chain connects TRBV5-1 to TRBJ1-1; tentatively, D is TRBD1 (5 bases). The V end lost 1 base, the J end lost 10 bases, and 17 bases lay between the germline ends. The CDR3 loop spans 14 amino acids. The germline V gene encodes CDR1 SGHRS and CDR2 YFSETQ. For the CDR3, the DNA is TGCGCCAGCAGCTTGCGGGGGGTCATGGCTCCAGCTTTCTTT. As protein: CASSLRGVMAPAFF.

This chain links TRBV2 with TRBJ2-5, with D possibly matching TRBD1 (5 bases). There are 14 residues in the CDR3. Trimming took 4 bases from V and 5 from J, leaving 14 bases between them. The germline gives CDR1 SNHLY, CDR2 FYNNEI. For the CDR3, the DNA is TGTGCCAGCAGTGGGGGCAGCGTAGGGGAGACCCAGTACTTC. It codes for CASSGGSVGETQYF. Looking up the rest from reference TRBV2 and TRBJ2-5 gives the full variable domain: EPEVTQTPSHQVTQMGQEVILRCVPISNHLYFYWYRQILGQKVEFLVSFYNNEISEKSEIFDDQFSVERPDGSNFTLKIRSTKLEDSAMYFCASSGGSVGETQYFGPGTRLLVL.

The chain is built from TRBV5-8 and TRBJ2-2; D is perhaps TRBD2 (6 bases). The germline V gene has CDR1 SGHTS and CDR2 YDEGEE. CDR3 length: 13 amino acids. The CDR3 protein is CANREQNTGELFF. The CDR3 nucleotides are TGTGCTAATCGGGAGCAGAACACCGGGGAGCTGTTTTTT.

The table lists this clone with a count of one. The CDR3 region is CASSDPWELFNEQFF. The CDR3 DNA follows: TGTGCCAGCAGTGACCCGTGGGAGCTCTTCAATGAGCAGTTCTTC. V is TRBV6-4 and J is TRBJ2-1, with D possibly matching TRBD2 (5 bases). CDR3 length: 15 residues. Between the trimmed V and J ends, which lost 2 bases and 6 bases, there was a span of 14 bases. The germline CDR1 and CDR2 sequences are MRHNA and SNTAGT.

This chain uses TRBV6-2 or TRBV6-3 with TRBJ2-1; TRBD1 agrees at 9 bases. Germline V gene lookup returns CDR1 MNHEY and CDR2 SVGEGT. Trimming took 2 bases from V and 2 from J; bases not matched to a gene: 4. The CDR3 loop spans 16 amino acids. The CDR3: CASSYETGGAYNEQFF. The CDR3 bases are TGTGCCAGCAGTTACGAGACAGGGGGGGCCTACAATGAGCAGTTCTTC.

This sequence joins TRBV9 and TRBJ1-1; TRBD1 matches at 8 bases. Germline CDR1 reads SGDLS; CDR2 reads YYNGEE. The CDR3 spans 15 residues. The V and J ends lost 4 bases and 7 bases, in that order; junction bases with no gene match: 12. The CDR3 is CASSPRQGSGGEAFF. CDR3 nucleotides: TGTGCCAGCAGCCCCCGACAGGGGTCTGGAGGTGAAGCTTTCTTT.

V usage is TRBV7-2 and J usage is TRBJ2-1; 9 positions agree with TRBD1. Germline CDR1 reads SGHTA; CDR2 reads FQGNSA. CDR3 size: 17 residues. Trimming cost V 5 bases and J 3 bases; bases outside gene matches: 11. In nucleotides, the CDR3 is TGTGCCAGCAGCGGCTTAAACCCGACAGGGGGCTACAATGAGCAGTTCTTC. Amino acids: CASSGLNPTGGYNEQFF.

The chain combines TRBV27 with TRBJ2-1, with 8 nucleotides matching TRBD2. Germline CDR1 reads MNHEY; CDR2 reads SMNVEV (reference sequence). The CDR3 extends over 17 amino acids. V shed 2 bases and J 9 bases; nucleotides not matched to a gene: 15. The CDR3 DNA sequence: TGTGCCAGCAGTTTACGTCAAGCGGGAGTGAGTAAGGGTGAGCAGTTCTTC. This sequence encodes CASSLRQAGVSKGEQFF.

V gene TRBV11-2 combines with J gene TRBJ1-1; D remains ambiguous. The germline CDR1 and CDR2 sequences are SGHAT and FQNNGV. Trimming left V 1 base short and J 4 bases short, with 4 bases between. The CDR3 loop spans 12 amino acids. The CDR3 loop is CASSLVFTEAFF. The CDR3 region has the DNA TGTGCCAGCAGCTTAGTCTTCACTGAAGCTTTCTTT.

This chain links TRBV7-2 with TRBJ2-1, with D perhaps matching TRBD1 (6 bases). This CDR3 spans 14 amino acids. Per germline, CDR1 SGHTA and CDR2 FQGNSA. The ends were cut back, 5 bases at V and 4 bases at J, with 12 bases in the middle. The CDR3 loop reads CASSPGQIYNEQFF. CDR3 sequence (DNA): TGTGCCAGCAGCCCCGGACAGATTTACAATGAGCAGTTCTTC.